The 7 T cell receptor beta chains below come from one sample, sequenced in a study of blood T cell repertoires in COVID-19. Assay used: immunoSEQ multiplex PCR; TCRdb lists only in-frame clones, some missing. The sample has some 250,000 clones; roughly 80% are singletons. The sample was peripheral blood. All receptors derive from a woman older than 75 with acute or convalescent COVID-19.

V usage is TRBV5-1 and J usage is TRBJ2-1; the match to TRBD1 covers 10 bases. The ends lost 3 bases at V and 9 bases at J; junction bases unmatched: 12. CDR3 length equals 16 residues. The germline V gene encodes CDR1 SGHRS and CDR2 YFSETQ. CDR3 loop: CASSSKPGQGSTEQFF. The DNA for the CDR3 is TGCGCCAGCAGCTCAAAACCGGGACAGGGGTCAACTGAGCAGTTCTTC. Looking up the rest from reference TRBV5-1 and TRBJ2-1 gives the full variable domain: KAGVTQTPRYLIKTRGQQVTLSCSPISGHRSVSWYQQTPGQGLQFLFEYFSETQRNKGNFPGRFSGRQFSNSRSEMNVSTLELGDSALYLCASSSKPGQGSTEQFFGPGTRLTVL.

The chain joins TRBV4-1 to TRBJ1-3, with 7 bases that match TRBD1. V gave up 0 bases and J gave up 4 bases; unmatched junction bases: 3. The CDR3 has 15 amino acids. CDR1 is MGHRA, CDR2 YSYEKL, per germline. CDR3 DNA: TGCGCCAGCAGCCAAGATTGGGACAGAGGAAACACCATATATTTT. Translated: CASSQDWDRGNTIYF.

The rearrangement links TRBV3-1 (or the pseudogene TRBV3-2) to TRBJ1-2, with D perhaps TRBD1 (6 bases). CDR1 is LGHDT and CDR2 is YNNKEL in the germline V gene (reference sequence). The CDR3 contains 15 residues. Trimming took off 1 base at V and 0 bases at J, with 9 bases between the two ends. The DNA for the CDR3 is TGTGCCAGCAGCCAAGTTACAGGGCCTAACTATGGCTACACCTTC. It specifies CASSQVTGPNYGYTF.

Comments on this clone: Sequence at one end of the junction differs from germline and may be a read error. The chain recombines TRBV7-7 with TRBJ2-1; 7 bases line up with TRBD2. Per the germline V gene, CDR1 is SSHAT and CDR2 is FNYEAQ (reference sequence). The CDR3 loop spans 15 amino acids. The CDR3 DNA reads as TGTGCTAGCAGCGCCCGGACTAGTGGTTACAATGAGCAGTTCTTC. Its protein product is CASSARTSGYNEQFF. The full variable domain, rest sourced from reference TRBV7-7 and TRBJ2-1, is GAGVSQSPRYKVTKRGQDVTLRCDPISSHATLYWYQQALGQGPEFLTYFNYEAQPDKSGLPSDRFSAERPEGSISTLTIQRTEQRDSAMYRCASSARTSGYNEQFFGPGTRLTVL.

The chain links TRBV5-4 to TRBJ2-7; D is unclear. V lost 0 bases and J 5 bases, leaving 12 bases between the germline ends. Germline CDR1 reads SGHNT; CDR2 reads YYREEE (reference sequence). The CDR3 runs to 14 residues. The CDR3 is CASSLAQEHDEQYF. The CDR3 coding sequence is TGTGCCAGCAGCTTGGCCCAAGAACACGACGAGCAGTACTTC.

This chain joins TRBV6-5 and TRBJ1-4; TRBD1 agrees at 8 bases. Germline V gives CDR1 MNHEY, CDR2 SVGAGI. This CDR3 contains 15 residues. V gave up 8 bases and J gave up 10 bases; unmatched junction bases: 15. Here the CDR3 reads CASRGNQGARGKLFF. In DNA form, the CDR3 reads TGTGCCAGCCGGGGGAATCAGGGGGCGCGGGGAAAACTGTTTTTT.

The sample holds one count of this clone. The rearrangement uses TRBV5-1 and TRBJ1-2; 7 bases are shared with TRBD1. J gave up 2 bases and V 7 bases, and 8 bases lay outside the gene matches. The CDR3 has 14 amino acids. The germline V gene encodes CDR1 SGHRS and CDR2 YFSETQ. CDR3 residues: CASGGLGQNYGYTF. The CDR3 DNA is TGCGCCAGCGGGGGCTTGGGACAGAACTATGGCTACACCTTC.